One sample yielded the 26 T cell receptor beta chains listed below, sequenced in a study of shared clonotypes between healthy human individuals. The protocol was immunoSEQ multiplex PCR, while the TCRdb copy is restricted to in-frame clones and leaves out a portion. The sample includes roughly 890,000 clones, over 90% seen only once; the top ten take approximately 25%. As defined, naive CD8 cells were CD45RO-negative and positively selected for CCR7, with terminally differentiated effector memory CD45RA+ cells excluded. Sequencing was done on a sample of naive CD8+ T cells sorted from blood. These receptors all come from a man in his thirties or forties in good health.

CDR3 nucleotide sequence: TGTGCCAGCAGCTTGGCTGAAGTTCAGGGCCGAGGGGAAGAGACCCAGTACTTC. It is translated as CASSLAEVQGRGEETQYF. The V call is TRBV5-8, the J call TRBJ2-5; D possibly uses TRBD1 or TRBD2 (5 bases each). Germline V lookup: CDR1 SGHTS, CDR2 YDEGEE. The CDR3 runs to 18 residues. V lost 0 bases and J lost 3, with 21 bases in between.

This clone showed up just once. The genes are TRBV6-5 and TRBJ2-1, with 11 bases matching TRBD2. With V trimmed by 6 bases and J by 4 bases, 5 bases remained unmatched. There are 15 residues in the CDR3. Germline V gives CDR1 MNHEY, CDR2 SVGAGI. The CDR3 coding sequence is TGTGCCAGCAGCCCACTAGCGGGAGTGTACAATGAGCAGTTCTTC. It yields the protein CASSPLAGVYNEQFF.

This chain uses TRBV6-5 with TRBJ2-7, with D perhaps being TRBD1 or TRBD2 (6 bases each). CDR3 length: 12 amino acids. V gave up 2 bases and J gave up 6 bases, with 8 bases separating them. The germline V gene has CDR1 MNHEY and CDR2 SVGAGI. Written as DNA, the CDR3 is TGTGCCAGCAGTTACCCGGGGGCCGAGCAGTACTTC. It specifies CASSYPGAEQYF.

The CDR3 loop is CASSWGQFAEQYF. DNA for the CDR3: TGTGCCAGCAGCTGGGGACAGTTTGCCGAGCAGTACTTC. The chain carries TRBV5-6 and TRBJ2-7; 7 bases fit TRBD1. CDR3 length: 13 amino acids. CDR1 and CDR2 from the germline V gene are SGHDT and YYEEEE. J lost 6 bases, V lost 3 bases, and 6 bases had no gene match.

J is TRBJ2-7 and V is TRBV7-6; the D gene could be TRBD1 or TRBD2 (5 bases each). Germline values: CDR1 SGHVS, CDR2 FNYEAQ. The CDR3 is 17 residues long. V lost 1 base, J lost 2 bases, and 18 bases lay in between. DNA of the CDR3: TGTGCCAGCAGCTTAGGACGGGACCCCTCCCTGGCCTACGAGCAGTACTTC. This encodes CASSLGRDPSLAYEQYF.

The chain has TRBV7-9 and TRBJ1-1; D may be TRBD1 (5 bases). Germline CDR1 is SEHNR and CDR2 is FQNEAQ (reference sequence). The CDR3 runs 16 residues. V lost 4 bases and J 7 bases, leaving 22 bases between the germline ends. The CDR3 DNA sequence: TGTGCCAGCAGCTCTTCCCCCGGGGACGTCGAAATTGAAGCTTTCTTT. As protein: CASSSSPGDVEIEAFF.

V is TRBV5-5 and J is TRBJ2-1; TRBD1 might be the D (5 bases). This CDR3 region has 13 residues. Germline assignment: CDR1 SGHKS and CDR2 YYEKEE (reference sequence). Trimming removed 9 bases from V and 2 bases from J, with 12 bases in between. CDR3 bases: TGTGCCACCATGGACATTACCTACAATGAGCAGTTCTTC. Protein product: CATMDITYNEQFF.

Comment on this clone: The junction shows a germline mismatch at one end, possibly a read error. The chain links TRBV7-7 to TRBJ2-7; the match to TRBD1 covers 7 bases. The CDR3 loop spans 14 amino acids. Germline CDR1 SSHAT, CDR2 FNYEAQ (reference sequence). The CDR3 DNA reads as TGTGCTAGCAGCCGTTCACAGGGGACCTACGAGCAGTACTTC. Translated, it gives CASSRSQGTYEQYF.

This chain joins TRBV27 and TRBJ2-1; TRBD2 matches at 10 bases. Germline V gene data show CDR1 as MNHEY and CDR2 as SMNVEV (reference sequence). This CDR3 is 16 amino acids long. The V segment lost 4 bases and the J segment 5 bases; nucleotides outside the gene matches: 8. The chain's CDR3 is CASSSRTSGQNNEQFF. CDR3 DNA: TGTGCCAGCAGTTCCCGGACTAGCGGACAAAACAATGAGCAGTTCTTC.

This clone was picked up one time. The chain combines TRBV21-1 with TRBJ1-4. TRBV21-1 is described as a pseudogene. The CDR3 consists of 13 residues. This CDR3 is CASFPSGDEKLFF. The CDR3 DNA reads TGTGCCAGCTTTCCGTCGGGGGATGAAAAACTGTTTTTT.

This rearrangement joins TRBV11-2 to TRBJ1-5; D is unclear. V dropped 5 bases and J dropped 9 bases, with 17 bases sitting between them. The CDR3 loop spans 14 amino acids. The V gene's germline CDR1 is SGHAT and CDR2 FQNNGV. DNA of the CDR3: TGTGCCAGCAGCCCTTCCGGATCAAACAGGCCCCAGCATTTT. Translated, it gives CASSPSGSNRPQHF.

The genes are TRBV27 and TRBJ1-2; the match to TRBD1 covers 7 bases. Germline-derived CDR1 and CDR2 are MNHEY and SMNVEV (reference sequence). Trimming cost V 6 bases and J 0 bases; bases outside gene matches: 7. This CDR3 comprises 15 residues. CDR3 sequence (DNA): TGTGCCAGCAGGGTAGGAGGGGGCGCTAACTATGGCTACACCTTC. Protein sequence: CASRVGGGANYGYTF.

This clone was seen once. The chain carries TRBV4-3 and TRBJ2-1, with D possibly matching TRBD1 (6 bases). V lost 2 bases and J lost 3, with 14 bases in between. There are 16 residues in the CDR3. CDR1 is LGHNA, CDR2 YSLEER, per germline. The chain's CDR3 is CASSQNRDTYYNEQFF. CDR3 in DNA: TGCGCCAGCAGCCAAAACCGGGACACATACTACAATGAGCAGTTCTTC.

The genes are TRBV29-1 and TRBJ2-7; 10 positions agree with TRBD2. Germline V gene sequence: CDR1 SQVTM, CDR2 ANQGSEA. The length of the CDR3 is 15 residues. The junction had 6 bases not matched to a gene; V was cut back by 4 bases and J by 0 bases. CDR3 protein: CSVGRASGSSYEQYF. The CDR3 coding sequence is TGCAGCGTTGGGAGGGCTAGCGGGAGCTCCTACGAGCAGTACTTC.

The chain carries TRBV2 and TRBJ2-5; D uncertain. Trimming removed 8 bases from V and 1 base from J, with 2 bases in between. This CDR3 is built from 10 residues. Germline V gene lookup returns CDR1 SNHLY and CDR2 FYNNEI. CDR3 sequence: CASLQETQYF. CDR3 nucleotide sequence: TGTGCCAGCCTCCAAGAGACCCAGTACTTC.

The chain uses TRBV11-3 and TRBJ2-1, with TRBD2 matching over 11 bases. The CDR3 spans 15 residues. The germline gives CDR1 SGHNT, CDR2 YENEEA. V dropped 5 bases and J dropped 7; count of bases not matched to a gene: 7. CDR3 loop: CASSPRLAGLNEQFF. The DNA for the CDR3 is TGTGCCAGCAGCCCGCGACTAGCGGGACTGAATGAGCAGTTCTTC.

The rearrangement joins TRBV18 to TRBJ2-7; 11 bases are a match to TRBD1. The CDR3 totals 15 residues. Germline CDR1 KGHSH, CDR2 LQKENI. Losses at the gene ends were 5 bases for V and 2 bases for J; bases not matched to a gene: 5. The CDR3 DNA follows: TGTGCCAGCTCATCTCCGGGACAGGGGGCCTACGAGCAGTACTTC. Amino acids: CASSSPGQGAYEQYF.

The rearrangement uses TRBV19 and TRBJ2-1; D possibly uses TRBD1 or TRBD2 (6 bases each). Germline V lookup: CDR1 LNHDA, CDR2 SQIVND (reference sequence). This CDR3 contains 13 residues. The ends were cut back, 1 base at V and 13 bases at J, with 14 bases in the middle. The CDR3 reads CASSIVGAGHQFF. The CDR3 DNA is TGTGCCAGTAGTATAGTCGGTGCGGGACATCAGTTCTTC.

The CDR3 here is CAWSKDINQPQHF. CDR3 coding DNA: TGTGCCTGGAGTAAGGACATAAATCAGCCCCAGCATTTT. This chain joins TRBV30 and TRBJ1-5; a weak D match, TRBD1 (5 bases). The CDR3 contains 13 residues. CDR1 is GTSNPN and CDR2 is SVGIG in the germline V gene (reference sequence). V was shortened by 2 bases and J by 4 bases, with 9 bases between the two germline ends.

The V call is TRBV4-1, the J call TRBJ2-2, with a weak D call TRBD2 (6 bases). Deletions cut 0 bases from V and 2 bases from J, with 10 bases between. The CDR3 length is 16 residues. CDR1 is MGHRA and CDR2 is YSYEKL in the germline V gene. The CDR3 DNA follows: TGCGCCAGCAGCCAAGATCAGACTAGAAACACCGGGGAGCTGTTTTTT. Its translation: CASSQDQTRNTGELFF.

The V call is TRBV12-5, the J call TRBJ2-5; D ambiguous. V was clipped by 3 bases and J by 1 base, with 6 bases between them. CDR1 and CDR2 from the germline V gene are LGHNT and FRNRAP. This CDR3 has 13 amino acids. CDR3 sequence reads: CASGFGAQETQYF. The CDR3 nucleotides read TGTGCTAGTGGTTTCGGAGCCCAAGAGACCCAGTACTTC.

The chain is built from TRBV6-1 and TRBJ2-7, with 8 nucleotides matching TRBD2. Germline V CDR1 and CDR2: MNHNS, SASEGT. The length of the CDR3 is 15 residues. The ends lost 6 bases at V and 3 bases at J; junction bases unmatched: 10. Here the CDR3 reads CASSPPSGGGYEQYF. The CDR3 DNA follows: TGTGCCAGCAGCCCACCAAGCGGGGGAGGCTACGAGCAGTACTTC.

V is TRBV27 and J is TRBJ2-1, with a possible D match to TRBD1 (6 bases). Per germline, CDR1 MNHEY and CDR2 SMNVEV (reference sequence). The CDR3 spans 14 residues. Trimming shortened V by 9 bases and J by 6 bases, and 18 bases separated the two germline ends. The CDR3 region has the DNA TGTGCCAGTAACAGGGAAGGAAGGGTCAATGAGCAGTTCTTC. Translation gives CASNREGRVNEQFF.

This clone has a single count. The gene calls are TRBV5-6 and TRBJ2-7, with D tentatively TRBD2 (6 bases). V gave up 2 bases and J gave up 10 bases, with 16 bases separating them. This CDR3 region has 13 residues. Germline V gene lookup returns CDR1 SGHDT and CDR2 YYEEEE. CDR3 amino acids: CASSFPGTLDQYF. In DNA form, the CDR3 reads TGTGCCAGCAGCTTCCCCGGGACTCTCGATCAGTACTTC.

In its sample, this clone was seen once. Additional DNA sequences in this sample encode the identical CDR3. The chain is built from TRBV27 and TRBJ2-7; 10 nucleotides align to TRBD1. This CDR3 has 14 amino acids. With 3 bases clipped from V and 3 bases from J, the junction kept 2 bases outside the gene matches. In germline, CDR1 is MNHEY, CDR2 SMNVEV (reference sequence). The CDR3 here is CASSLGQGFYEQYF. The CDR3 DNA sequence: TGTGCCAGCAGTTTGGGACAGGGGTTCTACGAGCAGTACTTC.

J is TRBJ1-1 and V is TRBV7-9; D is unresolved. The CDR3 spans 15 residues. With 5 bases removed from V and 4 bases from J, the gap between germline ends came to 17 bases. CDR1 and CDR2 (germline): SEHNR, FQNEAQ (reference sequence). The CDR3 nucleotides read TGTGCCAGCAGCCCCCTTGCGGGGTGGTCCACTGAAGCTTTCTTT. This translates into CASSPLAGWSTEAFF.